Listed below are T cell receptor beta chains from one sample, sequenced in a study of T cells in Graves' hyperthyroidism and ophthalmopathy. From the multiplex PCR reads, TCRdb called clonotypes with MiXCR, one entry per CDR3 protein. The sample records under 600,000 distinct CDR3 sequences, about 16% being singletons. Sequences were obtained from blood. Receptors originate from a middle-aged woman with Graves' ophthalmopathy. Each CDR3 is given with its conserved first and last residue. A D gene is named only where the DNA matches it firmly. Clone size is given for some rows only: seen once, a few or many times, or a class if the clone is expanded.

CDR3aa: CSASPGGGPGETQYF
CDR3nt: TGCAGTGCTAGCCCAGGCGGGGGGCCCGGAGAGACCCAGTACTTC
v_gene: TRBV20-1
d_gene: TRBD2
abundance: .
j_gene: TRBJ2-5

CDR3aa: CSASRTSGSQETQYF
CDR3nt: TGCAGTGCTAGTCGGACTAGCGGGAGCCAAGAGACCCAGTACTTC
v_gene: TRBV20-1
d_gene: TRBD2
abundance: few
j_gene: TRBJ2-5

CDR3aa: CASSLTNRELGNEQFF
CDR3nt: TGTGCCAGCAGCTTAACGAACCGCGAGCTGGGCAATGAGCAGTTCTTC
v_gene: TRBV7-3
d_gene: .
abundance: many
j_gene: TRBJ2-1

CDR3aa: CASSLGQTQGNEKLFF
CDR3nt: TGTGCCAGCAGCTTAGGGCAGACGCAGGGGAATGAAAAACTGTTTTTT
v_gene: TRBV7-3
d_gene: .
abundance: .
j_gene: TRBJ1-4

CDR3aa: CSALTGWTEAFF
CDR3nt: TGCAGTGCTTTAACAGGGTGGACTGAAGCTTTCTTT
v_gene: TRBV20-1
d_gene: .
abundance: many
j_gene: TRBJ1-1

CDR3aa: CASSQALGAFF
CDR3nt: TGTGCCAGCAGCCAAGCATTGGGAGCTTTCTTT
v_gene: TRBV3-1
d_gene: .
abundance: .
j_gene: TRBJ1-1

CDR3aa: CASSPPGSSYEQYF
CDR3nt: TGCGCCAGCAGCCCTCCGGGATCCTCCTACGAGCAGTACTTC
v_gene: TRBV5-1
d_gene: .
abundance: many
j_gene: TRBJ2-7

CDR3aa: CASIPGAGEFAEAFF
CDR3nt: TGTGCCAGCATCCCTGGGGCAGGGGAATTCGCTGAAGCTTTCTTT
v_gene: TRBV7-9
d_gene: .
abundance: few
j_gene: TRBJ1-1

CDR3aa: CASSLEGLAAYEQYF
CDR3nt: TGTGCCAGCAGCTTAGAAGGACTAGCGGCCTACGAGCAGTACTTC
v_gene: TRBV11-2
d_gene: TRBD2
abundance: many
j_gene: TRBJ2-7

CDR3aa: CSATGDLSYEQYF
CDR3nt: TGCAGTGCTACAGGGGACCTGTCCTACGAGCAGTACTTC
v_gene: TRBV20-1
d_gene: .
abundance: .
j_gene: TRBJ2-7

CDR3aa: CASSLRMAGNTIYF
CDR3nt: TGTGCCAGCAGTTTAAGGATGGCTGGAAACACCATATATTTT
v_gene: TRBV12-3/TRBV12-4
d_gene: .
abundance: .
j_gene: TRBJ1-3

CDR3aa: CASSPLEQAGANVLTF
CDR3nt: TGTGCCAGCTCACCACTCGAACAGGCTGGGGCCAACGTCCTGACTTTC
v_gene: TRBV18
d_gene: .
abundance: .
j_gene: TRBJ2-6

CDR3aa: CASSIRGDTEAFF
CDR3nt: TGTGCCAGCAGTATCAGGGGCGACACTGAAGCTTTCTTT
v_gene: TRBV19
d_gene: .
abundance: few
j_gene: TRBJ1-1

CDR3aa: CSAPPGLAGGRYEQYF
CDR3nt: TGCAGTGCTCCTCCGGGACTAGCGGGAGGCCGATACGAGCAGTACTTC
v_gene: TRBV20-1
d_gene: TRBD2
abundance: .
j_gene: TRBJ2-7

CDR3aa: CASSLGLAHNEQFF
CDR3nt: TGTGCCAGCAGCTTAGGACTAGCCCACAATGAGCAGTTCTTC
v_gene: TRBV7-8
d_gene: TRBD2
abundance: few
j_gene: TRBJ2-1

CDR3aa: CASSTIGVAYNEQFF
CDR3nt: TGTGCCAGCAGCACCATTGGAGTTGCGTACAATGAGCAGTTCTTC
v_gene: TRBV12-3/TRBV12-4
d_gene: .
abundance: few
j_gene: TRBJ2-1

CDR3aa: CASSQEGWTGGNAYGYTF
CDR3nt: TGTGCCAGCAGCCAAGAGGGATGGACAGGGGGGAATGCGTATGGCTACACCTTC
v_gene: TRBV4-2
d_gene: TRBD1
abundance: few
j_gene: TRBJ1-2

CDR3aa: CASSTGQGALGQPQHF
CDR3nt: TGTGCCAGCTCTACAGGACAGGGGGCGTTGGGTCAGCCCCAGCATTTT
v_gene: TRBV18
d_gene: TRBD1
abundance: many
j_gene: TRBJ1-5

CDR3aa: CAWRSLANEQFF
CDR3nt: TGTGCCTGGAGGAGTCTAGCGAATGAGCAGTTCTTC
v_gene: TRBV30
d_gene: .
abundance: .
j_gene: TRBJ2-1

CDR3aa: CASSPIWQETQYF
CDR3nt: TGTGCCAGCTCACCAATTTGGCAAGAGACCCAGTACTTC
v_gene: TRBV18
d_gene: .
abundance: many
j_gene: TRBJ2-5

CDR3aa: CSARGGETEAFF
CDR3nt: TGCAGTGCTAGAGGGGGGGAGACTGAAGCTTTCTTT
v_gene: TRBV20-1
d_gene: .
abundance: .
j_gene: TRBJ1-1

CDR3aa: CASSFLARTVQETQYF
CDR3nt: TGTGCCAGCAGCTTCCTGGCCCGGACAGTCCAAGAGACCCAGTACTTC
v_gene: TRBV7-8
d_gene: .
abundance: .
j_gene: TRBJ2-5

CDR3aa: CASSLQNRANTGELFF
CDR3nt: TGTGCCAGCAGCTTACAGAATCGCGCGAACACCGGGGAGCTGTTTTTT
v_gene: TRBV7-8
d_gene: .
abundance: many
j_gene: TRBJ2-2